This is a list of T cell receptor beta chains from one sample in a study of blood T cell repertoires in COVID-19. Some clones are missing from TCRdb's copy, which holds only in-frame ones; the method was immunoSEQ multiplex PCR. The sample carries 270,000 or so clones, about 91% recorded once. The specimen sequenced was PBMCs or T cells enriched from blood (not recorded which). These receptors all stem from a woman between 40 and 55 years old with acute COVID-19. The CDR3 runs from the conserved cysteine through the conserved F or W. The D gene is left open where the match is weak. Rows may omit the clone size; those that give it use once, few, many or a size class.

-	TRBV27	TRBJ2-3	16	TRBD2	CASSFTREEYTDTQYF	TGTGCCAGCAGTTTTACGCGGGAGGAGTACACAGATACGCAGTATTTT
-	TRBV3-1/TRBV3-2	TRBJ2-7	15	TRBD2	CASSSRSSGSYEQYF	TGTGCCAGCAGCAGTAGGTCTAGCGGGAGCTACGAGCAGTACTTC
-	TRBV21-1	TRBJ1-5	15	-	CASSNCQENNQPQHF	TGTGCCAGCAGCAATTGTCAGGAAAATAATCAGCCCCAGCATTTT
-	TRBV5-1	TRBJ2-3	17	TRBD2	CASSLPLAEISTDTQYF	TGCGCCAGCAGCTTGCCACTAGCGGAGATTAGCACAGATACGCAGTATTTT
-	TRBV3-1/TRBV3-2	TRBJ1-2	16	TRBD1	CASSPSPGGQGRGYTF	TGTGCCAGCAGCCCTTCTCCGGGTGGACAGGGACGTGGCTACACCTTC
-	TRBV10-3	TRBJ1-1	17	TRBD1	CAISEIGQGARVTEAFF	TGTGCCATCAGTGAGATCGGACAGGGGGCGCGAGTCACTGAAGCTTTCTTT
-	TRBV12-5	TRBJ1-5	15	TRBD1	CASAPGQGAHQPQHF	TGTGCTAGTGCCCCGGGACAGGGGGCGCACCAGCCCCAGCATTTT
-	TRBV27	TRBJ1-2	14	-	CASSLGGGGHGYTF	TGTGCCAGCAGTTTGGGCGGGGGGGGCCATGGCTACACCTTC
few	TRBV5-1	TRBJ2-1	17	TRBD1	CASSLTPQGAGYNEQFF	TGCGCCAGCAGCTTGACCCCACAGGGGGCTGGCTACAATGAGCAGTTCTTC
-	TRBV5-4	TRBJ2-3	16	TRBD2	CASRDRSLAGTDTQYF	TGTGCCAGCAGGGACCGGAGTCTAGCGGGCACAGATACGCAGTATTTT
-	TRBV2	TRBJ1-3	15	TRBD1	CASKATGASGNTIYF	TGTGCCAGCAAGGCTACAGGGGCCTCTGGAAACACCATATATTTT
few	TRBV9	TRBJ2-1	14	-	CASSVGPYPNEQFF	TGTGCCAGCAGCGTAGGCCCCTACCCTAATGAGCAGTTCTTC
-	TRBV7-9	TRBJ1-1	15	-	CASSLWTAMNTEAFF	TGTGCCAGCAGCTTATGGACAGCCATGAACACTGAAGCTTTCTTT
-	TRBV18	TRBJ1-1	13	-	CASSPEGGTEAFF	TGTGCCAGCTCACCGGAGGGTGGGACTGAAGCTTTCTTT
-	TRBV9	TRBJ2-5	16	TRBD1	CASSDYPGTGEETQYF	TGTGCCAGCAGTGATTATCCCGGGACAGGGGAAGAGACCCAGTACTTC
-	TRBV7-9	TRBJ1-1	13	TRBD1	CASRRRGLTEAFF	TGTGCCAGCAGACGCAGGGGGCTCACTGAAGCTTTCTTT
once	TRBV3-1/TRBV3-2	TRBJ2-7	15	-	CASSEGPRDSYEQYF	TGTGCCAGCAGCGAAGGCCCTAGAGATTCCTACGAGCAGTACTTC
-	TRBV12-5	TRBJ1-1	13	-	CASGLEQNTEAFF	TGTGCTAGTGGTCTTGAACAGAACACTGAAGCTTTCTTT
-	TRBV24-1	TRBJ2-3	15	-	CATLIRRERTDTQYF	TGTGCCACCTTGATTCGCAGGGAAAGGACAGATACGCAGTATTTT
-	TRBV4-3	TRBJ2-3	16	-	CASSQDWTRPTDTQYF	TGCGCCAGCAGCCAAGATTGGACAAGACCCACAGATACGCAGTATTTT
-	TRBV18	TRBJ1-3	16	TRBD1	CASSPSGTGPGNTIYF	TGTGCCAGCTCACCATCCGGGACAGGTCCTGGAAACACCATATATTTT